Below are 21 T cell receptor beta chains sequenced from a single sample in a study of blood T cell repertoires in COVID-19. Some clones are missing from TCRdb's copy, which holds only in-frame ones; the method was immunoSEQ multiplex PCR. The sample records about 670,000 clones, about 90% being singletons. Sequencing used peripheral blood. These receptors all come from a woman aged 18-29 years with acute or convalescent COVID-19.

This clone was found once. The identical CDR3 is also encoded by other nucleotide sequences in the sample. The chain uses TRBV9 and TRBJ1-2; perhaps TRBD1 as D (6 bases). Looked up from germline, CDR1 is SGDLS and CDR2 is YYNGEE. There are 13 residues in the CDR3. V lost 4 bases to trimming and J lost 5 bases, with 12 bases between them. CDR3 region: CASSPPQGYGYTF. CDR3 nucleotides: TGTGCCAGCAGCCCCCCCCAGGGGTATGGCTACACCTTC.

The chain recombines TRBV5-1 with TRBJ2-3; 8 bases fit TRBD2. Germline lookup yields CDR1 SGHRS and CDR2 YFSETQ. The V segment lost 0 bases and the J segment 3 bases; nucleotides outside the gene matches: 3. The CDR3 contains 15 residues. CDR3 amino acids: CASSLATGGTDTQYF. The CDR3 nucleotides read TGCGCCAGCAGCTTGGCGACGGGGGGGACAGATACGCAGTATTTT.

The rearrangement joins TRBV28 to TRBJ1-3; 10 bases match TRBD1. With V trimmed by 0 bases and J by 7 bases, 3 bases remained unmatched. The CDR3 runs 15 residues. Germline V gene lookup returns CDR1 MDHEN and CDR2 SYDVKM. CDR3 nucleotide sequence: TGTGCCAGCAGTTTATGGGGACAGGGGTCTAACACCATATATTTT. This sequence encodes CASSLWGQGSNTIYF.

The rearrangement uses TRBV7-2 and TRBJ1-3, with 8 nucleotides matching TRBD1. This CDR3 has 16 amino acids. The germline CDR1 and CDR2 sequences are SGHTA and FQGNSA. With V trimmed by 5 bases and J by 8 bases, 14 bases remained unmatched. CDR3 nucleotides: TGTGCCAGCAGCCCACTGGCCAGGGGGCTGGTTGACACCATATATTTT. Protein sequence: CASSPLARGLVDTIYF.

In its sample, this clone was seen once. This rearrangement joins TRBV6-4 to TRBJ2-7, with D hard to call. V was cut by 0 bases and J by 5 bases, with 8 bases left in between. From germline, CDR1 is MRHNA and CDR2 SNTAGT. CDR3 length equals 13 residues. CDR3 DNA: TGTGCCAGCAGTGACTCGGCCCAGGACGAGCAGTACTTC. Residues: CASSDSAQDEQYF.

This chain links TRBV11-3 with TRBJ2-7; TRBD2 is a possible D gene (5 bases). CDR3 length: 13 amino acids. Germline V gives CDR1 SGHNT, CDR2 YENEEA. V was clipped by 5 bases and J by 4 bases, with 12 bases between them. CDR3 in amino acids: CASSPPSGYEQYF. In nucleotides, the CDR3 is TGTGCCAGCAGCCCCCCATCGGGGTACGAGCAGTACTTC.

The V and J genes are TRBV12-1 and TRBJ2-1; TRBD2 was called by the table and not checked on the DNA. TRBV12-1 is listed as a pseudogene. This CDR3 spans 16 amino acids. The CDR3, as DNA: TGTGCCAGCAGCTTGCCCCGAAGAGGATCCTACAATGAGCAGTTCTTC. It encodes CASSLPRRGSYNEQFF.

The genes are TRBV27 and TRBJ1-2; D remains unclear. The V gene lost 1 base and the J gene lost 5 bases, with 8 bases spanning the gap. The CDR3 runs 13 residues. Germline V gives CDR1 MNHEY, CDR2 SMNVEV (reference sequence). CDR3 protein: CASSLWGGYGYTF. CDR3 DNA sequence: TGTGCCAGCAGTTTATGGGGAGGATATGGCTACACCTTC.

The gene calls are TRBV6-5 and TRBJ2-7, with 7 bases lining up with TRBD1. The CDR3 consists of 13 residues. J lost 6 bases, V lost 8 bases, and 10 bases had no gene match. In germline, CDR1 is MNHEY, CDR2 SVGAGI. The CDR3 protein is CASHTGDLSEQYF. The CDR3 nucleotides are TGTGCCAGCCACACAGGGGATCTTTCCGAGCAGTACTTC.

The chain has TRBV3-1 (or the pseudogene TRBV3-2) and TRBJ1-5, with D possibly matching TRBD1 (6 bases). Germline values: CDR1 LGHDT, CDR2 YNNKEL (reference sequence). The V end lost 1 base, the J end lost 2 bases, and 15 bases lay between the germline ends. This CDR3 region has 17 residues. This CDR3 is CASSQGSGRGGNQPQHF. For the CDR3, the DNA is TGTGCCAGCAGCCAAGGGTCGGGCAGGGGAGGCAATCAGCCCCAGCATTTT.

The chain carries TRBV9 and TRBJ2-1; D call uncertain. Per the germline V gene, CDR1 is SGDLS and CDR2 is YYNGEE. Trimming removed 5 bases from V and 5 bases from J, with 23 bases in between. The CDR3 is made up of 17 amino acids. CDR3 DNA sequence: TGTGCCAGCAGGACCCGGGTCACCGGCCCCCTTAACAATGAGCAGTTCTTC. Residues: CASRTRVTGPLNNEQFF.

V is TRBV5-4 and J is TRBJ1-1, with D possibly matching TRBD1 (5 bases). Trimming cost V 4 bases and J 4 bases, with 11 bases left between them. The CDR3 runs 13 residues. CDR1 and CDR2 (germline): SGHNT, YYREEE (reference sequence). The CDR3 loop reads CASSPWGSTEAFF. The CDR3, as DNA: TGTGCCAGCAGCCCCTGGGGCAGCACTGAAGCTTTCTTT.

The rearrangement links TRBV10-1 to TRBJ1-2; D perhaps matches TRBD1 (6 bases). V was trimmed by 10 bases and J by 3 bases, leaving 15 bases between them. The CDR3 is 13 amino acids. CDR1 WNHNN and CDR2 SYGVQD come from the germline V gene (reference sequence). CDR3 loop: CATDRKLDYGYTF. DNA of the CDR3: TGCGCCACTGACAGGAAACTGGACTATGGCTACACCTTC.

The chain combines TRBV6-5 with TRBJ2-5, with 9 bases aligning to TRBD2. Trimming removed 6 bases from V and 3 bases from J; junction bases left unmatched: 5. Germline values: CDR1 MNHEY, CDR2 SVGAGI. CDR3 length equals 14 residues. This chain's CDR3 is CASRDSGGEETQYF. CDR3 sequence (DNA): TGTGCCAGCAGGGATAGCGGGGGTGAAGAGACCCAGTACTTC.

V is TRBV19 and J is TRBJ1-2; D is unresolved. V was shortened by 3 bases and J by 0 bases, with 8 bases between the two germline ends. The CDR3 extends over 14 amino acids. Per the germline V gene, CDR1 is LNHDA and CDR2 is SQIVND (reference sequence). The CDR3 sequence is CASSIPVTNYGYTF. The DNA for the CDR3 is TGTGCCAGTAGTATTCCAGTCACTAACTATGGCTACACCTTC.

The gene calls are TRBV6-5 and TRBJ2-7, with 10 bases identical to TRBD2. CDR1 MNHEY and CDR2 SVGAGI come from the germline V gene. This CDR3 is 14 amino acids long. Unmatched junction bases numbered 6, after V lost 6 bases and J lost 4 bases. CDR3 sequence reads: CASRPSGGVYEQYF. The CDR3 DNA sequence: TGTGCCAGCAGACCCAGCGGGGGGGTGTACGAGCAGTACTTC.

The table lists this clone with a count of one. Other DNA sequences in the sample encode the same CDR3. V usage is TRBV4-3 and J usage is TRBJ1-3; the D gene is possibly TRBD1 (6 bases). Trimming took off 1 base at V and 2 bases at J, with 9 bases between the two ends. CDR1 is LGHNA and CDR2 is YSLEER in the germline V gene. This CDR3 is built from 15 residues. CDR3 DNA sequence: TGCGCCAGCAGCCAAGGAGGGACAACTGGAAACACCATATATTTT. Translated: CASSQGGTTGNTIYF.

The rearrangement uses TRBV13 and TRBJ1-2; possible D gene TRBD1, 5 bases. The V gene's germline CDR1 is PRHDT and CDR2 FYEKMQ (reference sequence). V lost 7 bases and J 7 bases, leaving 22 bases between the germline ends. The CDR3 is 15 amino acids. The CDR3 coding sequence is TGTGCCAGCACCTTGGGAAGGGGTGATCTTGGTGGCTACACCTTC. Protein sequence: CASTLGRGDLGGYTF.

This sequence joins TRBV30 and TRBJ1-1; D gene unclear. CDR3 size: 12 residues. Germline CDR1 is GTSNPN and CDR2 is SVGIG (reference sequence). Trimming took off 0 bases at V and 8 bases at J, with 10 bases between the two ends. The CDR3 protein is CAWSVGSREAFF. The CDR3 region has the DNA TGTGCCTGGAGTGTAGGGAGCCGCGAAGCTTTCTTT.

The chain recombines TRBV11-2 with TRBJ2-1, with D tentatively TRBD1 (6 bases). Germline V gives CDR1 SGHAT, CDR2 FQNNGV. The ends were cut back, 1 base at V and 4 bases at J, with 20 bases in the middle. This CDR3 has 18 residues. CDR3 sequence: CASSLVAGGQGLYNEQFF. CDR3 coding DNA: TGTGCCAGCAGCTTAGTGGCTGGGGGCCAGGGGCTGTACAATGAGCAGTTCTTC.

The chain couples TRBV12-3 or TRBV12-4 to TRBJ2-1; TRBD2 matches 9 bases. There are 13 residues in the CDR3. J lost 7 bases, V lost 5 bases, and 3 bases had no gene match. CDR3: CASSSGGHNEQFF. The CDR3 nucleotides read TGTGCCAGCAGTAGCGGGGGGCATAATGAGCAGTTCTTC.